The 9 T cell receptor beta chains below all came from one sample that was sequenced in a study of beta chain features in type 1 diabetes. No antigen has been identified for these receptors. The authors reverse transcribed all of the isolated RNA, so sequencing captured expressed TCRB transcripts. Libraries were prepared by immunoSEQ multiplex PCR; TCRdb keeps only in-frame clonotypes and omits some of them. Altogether some 44,000 clones are present, over 60% being singletons, with the ten largest covering more than 2%. Study-wide results and limits: All four CD4+ subsets of Type 1 diabetes patients contained TCRB CDR3s that were moderately but significantly shorter.

The material sequenced was Tregs from blood. These receptors came from a woman between 18 and 29 years old with type 1 diabetes.

The V gene is TRBV6-6, the J gene TRBJ2-3, with D perhaps matching TRBD2 (6 bases). V lost 5 bases to trimming and J lost 1 base, with 10 bases between them. Per germline, CDR1 MNHNY and CDR2 SVGAGI (reference sequence). This CDR3 has 14 amino acids. The CDR3: CASSVGTRTDTQYF. The CDR3, as DNA: TGTGCCAGCAGTGTCGGGACTCGCACAGATACGCAGTATTTT.

The chain uses TRBV4-3 and TRBJ2-3, with D perhaps matching TRBD2 (6 bases). Trimming removed 2 bases from V and 2 bases from J, with 8 bases in between. The length of the CDR3 is 14 residues. Germline V CDR1 and CDR2: LGHNA, YSLEER. CDR3 nucleotide sequence: TGCGCCAGCAGCCAACGCGGGACCACAGATACGCAGTATTTT. Translation: CASSQRGTTDTQYF.

The chain couples TRBV2 to TRBJ2-7, with 12 bases aligning to TRBD2. CDR3 length: 14 residues. Germline CDR1 SNHLY, CDR2 FYNNEI. The trim removed 6 bases at V and 6 bases at J, leaving 6 bases unmatched. The CDR3 DNA reads TGTGCCAGCAGGACTAGCGGGAGTTCGTTCGAGCAGTACTTC. Protein product: CASRTSGSSFEQYF.

This chain links TRBV18 with TRBJ2-7; TRBD2 is a possible D gene (6 bases). Trimming removed 4 bases from V and 5 bases from J, with 18 bases in between. Germline V gives CDR1 KGHSH, CDR2 LQKENI. CDR3 length: 15 residues. The CDR3 DNA reads as TGTGCCAGCTCACGGCGCACGGGACTGGAAAACGAGCAGTACTTC. This sequence encodes CASSRRTGLENEQYF. Full variable domain (rest looked up from reference TRBV18 and TRBJ2-7): NAGVMQNPRHLVRRRGQEARLRCSPMKGHSHVYWYRQLPEEGLKFMVYLQKENIIDESGMPKERFSAEFPKEGPSILRIQQVVRGDSAAYFCASSRRTGLENEQYFGPGTRLTVT.

The chain joins TRBV6-6 to TRBJ2-7; 7 nucleotides align to TRBD1. Trimming removed 2 bases from V and 5 bases from J; junction bases left unmatched: 9. The CDR3 runs to 15 residues. Germline CDR1 and CDR2: MNHNY and SVGAGI (reference sequence). The CDR3 DNA reads TGTGCCAGCAGTTACCCACAGGGGTCTAGAAACGAGCAGTACTTC. Translating gives CASSYPQGSRNEQYF.

This clone was recorded only once. This rearrangement joins TRBV5-1 to TRBJ2-7; 9 bases are shared with TRBD1. There are 14 residues in the CDR3. V lost 6 bases and J lost 6; bases outside the gene matches: 10. Looked up from germline, CDR1 is SGHRS and CDR2 is YFSETQ. CDR3 DNA sequence: TGCGCCAGCAAGGTTCGACAGGGGGGTTTCGAGCAGTACTTC. Translating it yields CASKVRQGGFEQYF.

CDR3 residues: CASRRVGSYNEQFF. The DNA of the CDR3 is TGTGCCAGCAGACGGGTAGGCTCCTACAATGAGCAGTTCTTC. The chain has TRBV7-2 and TRBJ2-1; D not certain. CDR1 is SGHTA, CDR2 FQGNSA, per germline. With 6 bases removed from V and 0 bases from J, the gap between germline ends came to 9 bases. The CDR3 loop spans 14 amino acids.

This clone showed up just once. J is TRBJ2-3 and V is TRBV5-1; D is possibly TRBD1 (5 bases). The CDR3 runs 18 residues. The germline gives CDR1 SGHRS, CDR2 YFSETQ. Trimming took off 3 bases at V and 3 bases at J, with 23 bases between the two ends. The CDR3 DNA reads as TGCGCCAGCAGCTCACAAAACACACCTGGCAGGGAAACAGATACGCAGTATTTT. It encodes CASSSQNTPGRETDTQYF.

This rearrangement joins TRBV15 to TRBJ2-1; 8 bases fit TRBD2. The CDR3 runs 15 residues. Per germline, CDR1 LNHNV and CDR2 YYDKDF (reference sequence). V trimming: 3 bases; J trimming: 7 bases; junction bases outside the gene matches: 8. DNA for the CDR3: TGTGCCACCAGCAGTGCCGCGGGGGGCATTAATGAGCAGTTCTTC. It encodes CATSSAAGGINEQFF.